The source of this T cell receptor beta chain is a study of identical twins. Study-wide findings and caveats: Models predicted less out-of-frame TCR alpha sharing in monozygotic twins than was found.

After removal of 6 bases from V and 0 bases from J, the junction contained 3 bases not matched to a gene. Germline CDR1 is MNHEY and CDR2 is SMNVEV (reference sequence). The CDR3 runs to 15 residues. TCRdb analysed the 5' RACE reads with MiXCR anew, one entry per CDR3 protein. The data show a few hundred thousand distinct CDR3 sequences, 7.5% to 10% seen once. Comment on this clonotype: Its antigen is undetermined.

These data were likewise used in another study, on yellow fever vaccine responses in identical twins.

The sample consisted of PBMCs. The chain recombines TRBV27 with TRBJ2-2, with TRBD1 identical over 8 bases. This sequence was found in a woman between 18 and 30 years old in good health. The CDR3 is CASRLTGANTGELFF. The CDR3 nucleotides are TGTGCCAGCAGGTTGACAGGGGCGAACACCGGGGAGCTGTTTTTT.